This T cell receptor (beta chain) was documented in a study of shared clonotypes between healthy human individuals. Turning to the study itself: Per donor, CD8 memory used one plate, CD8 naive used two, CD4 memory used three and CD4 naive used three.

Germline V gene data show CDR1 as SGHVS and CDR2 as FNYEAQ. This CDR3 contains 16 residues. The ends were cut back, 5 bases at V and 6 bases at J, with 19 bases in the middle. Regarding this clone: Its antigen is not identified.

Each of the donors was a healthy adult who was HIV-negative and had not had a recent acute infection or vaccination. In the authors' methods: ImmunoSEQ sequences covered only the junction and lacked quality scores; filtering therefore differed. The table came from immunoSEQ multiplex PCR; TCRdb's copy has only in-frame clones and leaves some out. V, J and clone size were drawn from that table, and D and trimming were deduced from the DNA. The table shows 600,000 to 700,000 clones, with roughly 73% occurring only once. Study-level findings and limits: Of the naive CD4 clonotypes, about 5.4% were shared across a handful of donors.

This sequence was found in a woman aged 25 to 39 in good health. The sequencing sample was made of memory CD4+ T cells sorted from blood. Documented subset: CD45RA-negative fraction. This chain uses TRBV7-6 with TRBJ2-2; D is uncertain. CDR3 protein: CASSQVLAVRSGELFF. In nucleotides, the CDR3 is TGTGCCAGCAGCCAGGTGTTGGCTGTAAGGTCCGGGGAGCTGTTTTTT. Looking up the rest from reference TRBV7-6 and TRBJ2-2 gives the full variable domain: GAGVSQSPRYKVTKRGQDVALRCDPISGHVSLYWYRQALGQGPEFLTYFNYEAQQDKSGLPNDRFSAERPEGSISTLTIQRTEQRDSAMYRCASSQVLAVRSGELFFGEGSRLTVL.